The 4 T cell receptor beta chains given below trace back to one sample, sequenced in a study of T-cell reconstitution after alpha-beta-depleted transplantation in children. Researchers prepared the TCRbeta library using unique molecular identifiers, the study reports. TCRdb re-derived calls from the PCR reads in MiXCR, one entry per CDR3 protein. The data show around 580,000 distinct CDR3 sequences, about a quarter seen once. The input for sequencing was PBMCs, taken before TCRalphabeta/CD19-depleted stem cell transplant. The source of these receptors is a boy younger than two with Wiskott-Aldrich syndrome, due to receive a stem cell transplant.

This chain connects TRBV7-2 to TRBJ2-3; 9 bases match TRBD2. V trimming: 1 base; J trimming: 5 bases; junction bases outside the gene matches: 4. The germline CDR1 and CDR2 sequences are SGHTA and FQGNSA. This CDR3 has 15 amino acids. The CDR3 here is CASSLVASGVDTQYF. The CDR3 coding sequence is TGTGCCAGCAGCTTAGTGGCTAGCGGGGTAGATACGCAGTATTTT.

The chain combines TRBV6-1 with TRBJ1-6; D call uncertain. Germline V gene sequence: CDR1 MNHNS, CDR2 SASEGT. Trimming removed 4 bases from V and 3 bases from J, with 13 bases in between. This CDR3 has 16 amino acids. The CDR3 sequence is CASSAMRANYNSPLHF. The DNA of the CDR3 is TGTGCCAGCAGTGCGATGAGGGCCAACTATAATTCACCCCTCCACTTT.

This clonotype was seen a handful of times. The rearrangement joins TRBV10-3 to TRBJ2-1; perhaps TRBD1 as D (6 bases). Germline lookup yields CDR1 ENHRY and CDR2 SYGVKD. Trimming removed 7 bases from V and 7 bases from J, with 14 bases in between. The CDR3 is made up of 13 amino acids. The CDR3 loop reads CAIKGSTGNEQFF. DNA of the CDR3: TGTGCCATCAAAGGGTCAACAGGGAATGAGCAGTTCTTC.

The V call is TRBV5-1, the J call TRBJ2-5; 13 nucleotides match TRBD2. This CDR3 has 16 amino acids. The ends lost 4 bases at V and 5 bases at J; junction bases unmatched: 8. In germline, CDR1 is SGHRS, CDR2 YFSETQ. The CDR3: CASSPGTSGIRETQYF. As DNA, the CDR3 is TGCGCCAGCAGCCCTGGGACTAGCGGGATACGCGAGACCCAGTACTTC. Looking up the rest from reference TRBV5-1 and TRBJ2-5 gives the full variable domain: KAGVTQTPRYLIKTRGQQVTLSCSPISGHRSVSWYQQTPGQGLQFLFEYFSETQRNKGNFPGRFSGRQFSNSRSEMNVSTLELGDSALYLCASSPGTSGIRETQYFGPGTRLLVL.